This TCR beta chain was recorded in a study of blood T cell repertoires in COVID-19. Across the whole study: The United States, Italy and Spain provided the acute and convalescent COVID-19 samples.

This CDR3 spans 13 amino acids. The germline V gene has CDR1 SGHAT and CDR2 FQNNGV. The V and J ends lost 0 bases and 6 bases respectively, with 8 bases between them. Source study methods: Researchers report that nucleated cell counts were estimated from reference gene primer amplification. TCRdb's table, derived via immunoSEQ multiplex PCR, lists solely in-frame clones and lacks some. The V and J calls and clone size come from that table; D and trimming were worked out from the DNA. The repertoire holds 250,000 or so clones, with around 85% as singletons. The sample taken for sequencing was peripheral blood. This TCR was recovered from a man older than 75 with acute or convalescent COVID-19. This sequence joins TRBV11-2 and TRBJ1-2; a possible D gene is TRBD1 (5 bases). As DNA, the CDR3 is TGTGCCAGCAGCTTAGATCGACAGCATGGCTACACCTTC. Translating it yields CASSLDRQHGYTF.